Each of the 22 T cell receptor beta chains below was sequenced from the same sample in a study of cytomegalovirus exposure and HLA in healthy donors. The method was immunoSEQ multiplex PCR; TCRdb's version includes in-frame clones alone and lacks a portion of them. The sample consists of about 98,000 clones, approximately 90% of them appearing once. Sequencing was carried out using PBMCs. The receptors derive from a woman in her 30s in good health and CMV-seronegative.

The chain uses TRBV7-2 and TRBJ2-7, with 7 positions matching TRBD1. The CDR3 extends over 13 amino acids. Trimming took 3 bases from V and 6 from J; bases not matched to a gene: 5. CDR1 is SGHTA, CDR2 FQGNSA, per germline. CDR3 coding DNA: TGTGCCAGCAGCTTTGGGGACAGACCCGAGCAGTACTTC. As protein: CASSFGDRPEQYF. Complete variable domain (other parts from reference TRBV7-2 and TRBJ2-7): GAGVSQSPSNKVTEKGKDVELRCDPISGHTALYWYRQSLGQGLEFLIYFQGNSAPDKSGLPSDRFSAERTGGSVSTLTIQRTQQEDSAVYLCASSFGDRPEQYFGPGTRLTVT.

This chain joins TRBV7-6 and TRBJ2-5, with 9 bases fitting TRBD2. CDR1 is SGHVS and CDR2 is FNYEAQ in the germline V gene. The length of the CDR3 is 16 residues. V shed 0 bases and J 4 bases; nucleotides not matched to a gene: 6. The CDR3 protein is CASSLAGGGAAETQYF. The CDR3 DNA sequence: TGTGCCAGCAGCTTAGCGGGCGGGGGGGCTGCAGAGACCCAGTACTTC.

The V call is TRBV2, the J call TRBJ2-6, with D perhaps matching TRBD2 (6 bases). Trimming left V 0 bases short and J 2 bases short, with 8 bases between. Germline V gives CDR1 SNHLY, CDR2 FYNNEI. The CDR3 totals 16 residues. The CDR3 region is CASSEAGGAGANVLTF. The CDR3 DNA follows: TGTGCCAGCAGTGAAGCAGGCGGGGCTGGGGCCAACGTCCTGACTTTC.

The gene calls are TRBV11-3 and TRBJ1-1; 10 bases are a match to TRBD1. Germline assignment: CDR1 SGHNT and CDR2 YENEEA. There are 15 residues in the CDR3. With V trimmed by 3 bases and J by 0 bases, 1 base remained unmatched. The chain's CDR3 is CASSLGQGMNTEAFF. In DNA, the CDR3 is TGTGCCAGCAGCTTGGGACAGGGGATGAACACTGAAGCTTTCTTT.

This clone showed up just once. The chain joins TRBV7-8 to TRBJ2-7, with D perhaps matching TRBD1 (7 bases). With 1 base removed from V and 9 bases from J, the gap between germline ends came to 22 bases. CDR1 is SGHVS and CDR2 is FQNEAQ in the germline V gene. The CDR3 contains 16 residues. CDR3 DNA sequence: TGTGCCAGCAGCTTAGGGGCAGGGGGGCCGAGCAGTAGGCAGTACTTC. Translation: CASSLGAGGPSSRQYF.

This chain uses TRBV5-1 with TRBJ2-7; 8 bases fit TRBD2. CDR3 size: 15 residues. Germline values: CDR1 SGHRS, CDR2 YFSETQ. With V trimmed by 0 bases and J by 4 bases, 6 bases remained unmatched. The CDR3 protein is CASSLEPSGHYEQYF. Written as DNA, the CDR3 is TGCGCCAGCAGCTTGGAGCCTAGCGGGCATTACGAGCAGTACTTC. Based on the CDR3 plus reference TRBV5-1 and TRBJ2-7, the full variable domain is KAGVTQTPRYLIKTRGQQVTLSCSPISGHRSVSWYQQTPGQGLQFLFEYFSETQRNKGNFPGRFSGRQFSNSRSEMNVSTLELGDSALYLCASSLEPSGHYEQYFGPGTRLTVT.

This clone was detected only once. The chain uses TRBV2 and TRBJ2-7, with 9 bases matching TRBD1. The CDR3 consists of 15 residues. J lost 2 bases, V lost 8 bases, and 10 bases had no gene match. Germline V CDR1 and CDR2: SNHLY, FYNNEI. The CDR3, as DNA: TGTGCCAGCCTCCTTACAGGGGGCGCGCCCTACGAGCAGTACTTC. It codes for CASLLTGGAPYEQYF.

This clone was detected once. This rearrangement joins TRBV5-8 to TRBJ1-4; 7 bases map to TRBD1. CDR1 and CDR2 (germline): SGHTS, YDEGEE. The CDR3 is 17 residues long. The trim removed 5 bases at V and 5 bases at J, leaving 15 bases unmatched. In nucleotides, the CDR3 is TGTGCCAGCAGTCCGTTGGAGGGGGCGTCCCGGAATGAAAAACTGTTTTTT. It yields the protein CASSPLEGASRNEKLFF.

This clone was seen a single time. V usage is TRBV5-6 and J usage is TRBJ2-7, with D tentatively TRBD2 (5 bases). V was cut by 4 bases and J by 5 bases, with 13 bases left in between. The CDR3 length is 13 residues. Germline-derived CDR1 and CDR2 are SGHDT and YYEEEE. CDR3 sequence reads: CASSHPSSDEQYF. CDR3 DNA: TGTGCCAGCAGCCACCCTAGCAGCGACGAGCAGTACTTC.

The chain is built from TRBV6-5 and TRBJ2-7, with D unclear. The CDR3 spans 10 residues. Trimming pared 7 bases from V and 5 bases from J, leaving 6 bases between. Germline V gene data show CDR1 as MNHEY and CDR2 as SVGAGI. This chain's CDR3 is CASNTHEQYF. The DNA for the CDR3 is TGTGCCAGCAATACTCACGAGCAGTACTTC.

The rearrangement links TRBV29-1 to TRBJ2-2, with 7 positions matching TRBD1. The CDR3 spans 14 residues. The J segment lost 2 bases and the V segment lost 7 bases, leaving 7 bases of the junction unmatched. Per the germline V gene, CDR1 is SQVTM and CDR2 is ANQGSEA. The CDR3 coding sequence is TGCAGCGCGACCGGGACAGCAAACACCGGGGAGCTGTTTTTT. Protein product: CSATGTANTGELFF.

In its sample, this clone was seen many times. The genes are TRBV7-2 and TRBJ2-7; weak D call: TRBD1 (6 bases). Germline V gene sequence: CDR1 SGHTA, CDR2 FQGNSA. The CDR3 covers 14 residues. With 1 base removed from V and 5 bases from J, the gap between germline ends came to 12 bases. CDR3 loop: CASSLVFRGNEQYF. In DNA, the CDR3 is TGTGCCAGCAGCTTAGTATTCAGGGGTAACGAGCAGTACTTC.

The CDR3 is CASSPLGGAQNTEAFF. CDR3 DNA: TGTGCCAGCTCCCCCCTAGGGGGGGCCCAAAACACTGAAGCTTTCTTT. This chain connects TRBV18 to TRBJ1-1; weak D call: TRBD1 (6 bases). Germline V gene lookup returns CDR1 KGHSH and CDR2 LQKENI. CDR3 length: 16 amino acids. Trimming shortened V by 6 bases and J by 2 bases, and 19 bases separated the two germline ends.

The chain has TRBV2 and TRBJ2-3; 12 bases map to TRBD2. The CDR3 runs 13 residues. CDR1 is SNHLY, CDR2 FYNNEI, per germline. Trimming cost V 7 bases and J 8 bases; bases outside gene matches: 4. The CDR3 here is CASMASGGATQYF. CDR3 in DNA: TGTGCCAGCATGGCTAGCGGGGGGGCTACGCAGTATTTT.

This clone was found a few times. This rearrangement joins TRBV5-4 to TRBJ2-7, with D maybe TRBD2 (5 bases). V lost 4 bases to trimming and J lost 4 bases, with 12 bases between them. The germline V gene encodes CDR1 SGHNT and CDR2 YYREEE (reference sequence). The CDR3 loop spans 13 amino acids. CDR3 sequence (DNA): TGTGCCAGCAGCCGTAAGACTACTTACGAGCAGTACTTC. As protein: CASSRKTTYEQYF. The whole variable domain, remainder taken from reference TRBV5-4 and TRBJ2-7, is ETGVTQSPTHLIKTRGQQVTLRCSSQSGHNTVSWYQQALGQGPQFIFQYYREEENGRGNFPPRFSGLQFPNYSSELNVNALELDDSALYLCASSRKTTYEQYFGPGTRLTVT.

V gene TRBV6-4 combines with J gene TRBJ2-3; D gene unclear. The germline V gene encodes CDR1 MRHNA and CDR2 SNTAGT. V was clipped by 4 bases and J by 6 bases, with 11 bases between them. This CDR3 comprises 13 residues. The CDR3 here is CASSALSGDTQYF. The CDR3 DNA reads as TGTGCCAGCAGTGCACTTTCCGGTGATACGCAGTATTTT.

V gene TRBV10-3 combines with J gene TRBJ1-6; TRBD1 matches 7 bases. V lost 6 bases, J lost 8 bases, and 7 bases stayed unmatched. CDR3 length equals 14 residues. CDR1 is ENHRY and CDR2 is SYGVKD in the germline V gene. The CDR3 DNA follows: TGTGCCATCAGGGACAGGCGGTTGGATTCACCCCTCCACTTT. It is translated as CAIRDRRLDSPLHF.

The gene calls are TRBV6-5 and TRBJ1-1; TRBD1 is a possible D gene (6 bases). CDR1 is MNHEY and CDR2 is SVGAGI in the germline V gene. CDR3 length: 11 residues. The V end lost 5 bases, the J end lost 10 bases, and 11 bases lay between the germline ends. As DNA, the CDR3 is TGTGCCAGCAGTACAGGGTCCAGAGCTTTCTTT. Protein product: CASSTGSRAFF.

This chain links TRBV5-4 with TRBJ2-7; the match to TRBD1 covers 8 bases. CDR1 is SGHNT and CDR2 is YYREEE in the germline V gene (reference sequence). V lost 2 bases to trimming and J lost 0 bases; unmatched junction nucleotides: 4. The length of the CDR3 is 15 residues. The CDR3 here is CASSLPGQVSYEQYF. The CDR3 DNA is TGTGCCAGCAGCTTACCGGGACAGGTCTCCTACGAGCAGTACTTC. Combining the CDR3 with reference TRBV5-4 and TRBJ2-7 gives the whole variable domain ETGVTQSPTHLIKTRGQQVTLRCSSQSGHNTVSWYQQALGQGPQFIFQYYREEENGRGNFPPRFSGLQFPNYSSELNVNALELDDSALYLCASSLPGQVSYEQYFGPGTRLTVT.

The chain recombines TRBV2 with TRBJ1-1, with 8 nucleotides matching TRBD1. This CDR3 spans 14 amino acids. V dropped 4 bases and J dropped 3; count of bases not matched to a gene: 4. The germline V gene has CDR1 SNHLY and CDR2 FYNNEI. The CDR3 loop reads CASSGSGGYTEAFF. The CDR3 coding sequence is TGTGCCAGCAGTGGGTCAGGGGGCTACACTGAAGCTTTCTTT.

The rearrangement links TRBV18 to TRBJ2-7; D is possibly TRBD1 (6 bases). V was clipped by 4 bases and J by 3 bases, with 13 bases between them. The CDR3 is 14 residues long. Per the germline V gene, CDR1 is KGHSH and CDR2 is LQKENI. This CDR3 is CASSHRDNNYEQYF. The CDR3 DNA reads TGTGCCAGCTCACACCGGGACAACAACTACGAGCAGTACTTC.

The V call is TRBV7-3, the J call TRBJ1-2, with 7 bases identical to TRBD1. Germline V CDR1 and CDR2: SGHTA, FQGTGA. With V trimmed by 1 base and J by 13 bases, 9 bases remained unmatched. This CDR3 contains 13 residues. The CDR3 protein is CASSLRDSGSLTF. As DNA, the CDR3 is TGTGCCAGCAGCTTAAGGGACAGCGGTTCTCTCACCTTC. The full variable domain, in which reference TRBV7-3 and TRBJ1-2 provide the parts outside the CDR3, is GAGVSQTPSNKVTEKGKYVELRCDPISGHTALYWYRQSLGQGPEFLIYFQGTGAADDSGLPNDRFFAVRPEGSVSTLKIQRTERGDSAVYLCASSLRDSGSLTFGSGTRLTVV.